Listed here is a single TCR beta chain. Its specificity is unknown. Assay used: immunoSEQ multiplex PCR; TCRdb lists only in-frame clones, some missing. Of some 2.1 million clones in the sample, roughly 95% are singletons; the top ten hold about 1.7%. The record originates from a study of shared clonotypes between healthy human individuals. Germline-derived CDR1 and CDR2 are LNHNV and YYDKDF (reference sequence). The CDR3 is made up of 15 amino acids. The V end was cut by 5 bases, the J end by 8 bases, with 21 bases between. Findings and caveats of the study: An anticipated effect of sequencing depth on clonotype sharing among donors was recognized.

CD8 cells classed as naive were CD45RO-negative and positively selected for CCR7, excluding terminally differentiated effector memory CD45RA+ cells. The sample comprised naive CD8+ T cells from PBMCs. The TCR sequence derives from a young man in good health. Some clones in this sample may be carry-over from other donors' samples. This rearrangement joins TRBV15 to TRBJ1-2; unclear D gene. The CDR3 reads CATSGVRSPGAGYTF. The CDR3 DNA follows: TGTGCCACCAGCGGCGTCCGATCCCCCGGCGCCGGCTACACCTTC.